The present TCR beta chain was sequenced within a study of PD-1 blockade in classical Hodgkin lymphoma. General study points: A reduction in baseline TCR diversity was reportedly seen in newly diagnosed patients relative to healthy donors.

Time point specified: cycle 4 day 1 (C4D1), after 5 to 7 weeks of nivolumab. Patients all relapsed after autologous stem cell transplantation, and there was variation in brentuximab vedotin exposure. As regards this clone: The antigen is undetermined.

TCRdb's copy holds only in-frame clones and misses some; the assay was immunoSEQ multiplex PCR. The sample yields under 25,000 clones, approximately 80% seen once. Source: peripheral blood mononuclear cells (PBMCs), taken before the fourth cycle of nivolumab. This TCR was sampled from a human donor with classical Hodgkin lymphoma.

Here the CDR3 reads CASSPNARLAGGRDEQFF. The CDR3 nucleotides read TGTGCCAGCAGTCCAAACGCCCGACTAGCGGGAGGAAGGGATGAGCAGTTCTTC. The chain joins TRBV14 to TRBJ2-1; TRBD2 matches 13 bases. The CDR3 runs to 18 residues. CDR1 and CDR2 (germline): SGHDN, FVKESK. Trimming cost V 6 bases and J 8 bases; bases outside gene matches: 16.